What follows are 5 T cell receptor beta chains derived from one specimen sequenced in a study of control samples from healthy donors and cancer patients (dated by TCRdb to about 2020). Library preparation used the immunoSEQ multiplex PCR assay. TCRdb's version of the immuneACCESS table is confined to in-frame rearrangements and falls short of the full clone set. An unresolved V gene accounts for under half of the shortfall where checked; the remainder is of unknown origin. This sample comprises 150,000 to 200,000 clones, approximately 94% of them detected only once. The top ten clones comprise 1.3% of the sample. The sequencing sample was made of blood. These receptors originate from a woman between 18 and 29 years old in good health.

The chain links TRBV19 to TRBJ2-1, with a possible D match to TRBD2 (6 bases). Per the germline V gene, CDR1 is LNHDA and CDR2 is SQIVND (reference sequence). The CDR3 loop spans 16 amino acids. The V end lost 6 bases, the J end lost 1 base, and 16 bases lay between the germline ends. This chain's CDR3 is CASSGLGLQSYNEQFF. DNA for the CDR3: TGTGCCAGTAGCGGACTGGGACTTCAGTCCTACAATGAGCAGTTCTTC.

About this clone itself: The sample holds other DNA sequences that translate to the same CDR3. The chain employs TRBV18 and TRBJ1-1, with 9 nucleotides matching TRBD1. Germline CDR1 is KGHSH and CDR2 is LQKENI. The ends lost 2 bases at V and 5 bases at J; junction bases unmatched: 0. The CDR3 is 13 amino acids. This CDR3 is CASSPDRGTEAFF. CDR3 coding DNA: TGTGCCAGCTCACCAGACAGGGGGACTGAAGCTTTCTTT.

This chain links TRBV7-2 with TRBJ1-2; the D is unclear. CDR1 is SGHTA, CDR2 FQGNSA, per germline. This CDR3 comprises 14 residues. Trimming shortened V by 0 bases and J by 4 bases, and 9 bases separated the two germline ends. The CDR3 bases are TGTGCCAGCAGCTTAGCGAGGCAGATCTATGGCTACACCTTC. It codes for CASSLARQIYGYTF.

The chain carries TRBV5-1 and TRBJ1-3; the D gene is possibly TRBD1 (5 bases). Germline V gene sequence: CDR1 SGHRS, CDR2 YFSETQ. V lost 0 bases and J lost 9, with 10 bases in between. The CDR3 runs 13 residues. CDR3 DNA sequence: TGCGCCAGCAGCTTGGAAAGTCAGGGCACCATATATTTT. The encoded protein is CASSLESQGTIYF.

This clone came up once. The V and J genes are TRBV6-2 or TRBV6-3 and TRBJ1-6, with D unclear. Germline assignment: CDR1 MNHEY and CDR2 SVGEGT. CDR3 size: 15 residues. The germline V and J ends were trimmed by 5 bases and 7 bases, with 15 bases remaining between them. The CDR3 spells CASSRGMFGNSPLHF. CDR3 nucleotide sequence: TGTGCCAGCAGTAGAGGGATGTTCGGCAATTCACCCCTCCACTTT.